These 21 T cell receptor beta chains were all obtained from the same sample, sequenced in a study of OX40 agonist ivuxolimab in advanced cancers. Repertoires were generated with immunoSEQ multiplex PCR, while TCRdb's copy carries only in-frame clones and drops some. The repertoire has approximately 52,000 clones, roughly 85% of them found once; the top ten carry roughly 4%. This specimen consisted of CD4+ or CD8+ T cells sorted from blood, obtained in a trial of the OX40 agonist ivuxolimab. The receptors stem from an adult with an advanced solid tumor such as melanoma, head and neck, liver or kidney cancer.

This clone was recorded a few times. This chain uses TRBV19 with TRBJ2-7, with 9 bases identical to TRBD2. After removal of 4 bases from V and 0 bases from J, the junction contained 7 bases not matched to a gene. Looked up from germline, CDR1 is LNHDA and CDR2 is SQIVND (reference sequence). This CDR3 is built from 16 residues. CDR3: CASSRRAGGDSYEQYF. In nucleotides, the CDR3 is TGTGCCAGTAGTAGGAGGGCGGGAGGGGACTCCTACGAGCAGTACTTC.

This clone is medium-sized by share. The gene calls are TRBV7-9 and TRBJ2-7; weak D call: TRBD1 (6 bases). The CDR3 is made up of 14 amino acids. Between the trimmed V and J ends, which lost 2 bases and 5 bases, there was a span of 13 bases. Germline V gene sequence: CDR1 SEHNR, CDR2 FQNEAQ (reference sequence). The DNA for the CDR3 is TGTGCCAGCAGCTTAACCTCAGGGGTAAACGAGCAGTACTTC. This gives the protein CASSLTSGVNEQYF. Variable domain in full (rest from reference TRBV7-9 and TRBJ2-7): DTGVSQNPRHKITKRGQNVTFRCDPISEHNRLYWYRQTLGQGPEFLTYFQNEAQLEKSRLLSDRFSAERPKGSFSTLEIQRTEQGDSAMYLCASSLTSGVNEQYFGPGTRLTVT.

Here the CDR3 reads CASILQPGEADTQYF. In DNA form, the CDR3 reads TGCGCCAGCATCCTCCAACCCGGGGAGGCAGATACGCAGTATTTT. The J gene is TRBJ2-3, the V gene TRBV5-1, with a weak D call TRBD2 (6 bases). V was pared by 6 bases and J by 4 bases, with 18 bases between. CDR1 is SGHRS and CDR2 is YFSETQ in the germline V gene. The CDR3 runs to 15 residues.

The chain employs TRBV4-1 and TRBJ1-2; no definite D call. The germline V gene encodes CDR1 MGHRA and CDR2 YSYEKL. The CDR3 spans 14 residues. The V and J ends lost 2 bases and 1 base respectively, with 8 bases between them. The DNA of the CDR3 is TGCGCCAGCAGCCAACCTCTCATTAACTATGGCTACACCTTC. It specifies CASSQPLINYGYTF.

V gene TRBV9 combines with J gene TRBJ1-1; D ambiguous. The germline gives CDR1 SGDLS, CDR2 YYNGEE. CDR3 length: 13 residues. V dropped 0 bases and J dropped 7 bases, with 10 bases sitting between them. The CDR3 here is CASSVGQKGEAFF. The CDR3 DNA is TGTGCCAGCAGCGTAGGGCAGAAGGGTGAAGCTTTCTTT.

This chain links TRBV19 with TRBJ2-7, with D uncertain. CDR1 is LNHDA and CDR2 is SQIVND in the germline V gene (reference sequence). Trimming left V 1 base short and J 0 bases short, with 13 bases between. This CDR3 is 16 amino acids long. The CDR3 reads CASSIGVGLISYEQYF. The CDR3 nucleotides are TGTGCCAGTAGTATAGGAGTAGGCCTAATCTCCTACGAGCAGTACTTC.

This clone is medium-sized. Other DNA sequences of this sample code for an identical CDR3. The rearrangement joins TRBV18 to TRBJ2-1; the match to TRBD2 covers 7 bases. Unmatched junction bases numbered 5, after V lost 6 bases and J lost 0 bases. The germline V gene has CDR1 KGHSH and CDR2 LQKENI. CDR3 size: 15 residues. CDR3 sequence: CASSPPGGSYNEQFF. CDR3 DNA: TGTGCCAGCTCCCCTCCGGGGGGCTCCTACAATGAGCAGTTCTTC.

The rearrangement links TRBV28 to TRBJ2-7; D not resolved. CDR1 and CDR2 from the germline V gene are MDHEN and SYDVKM. There are 12 residues in the CDR3. V lost 3 bases and J 3 bases, leaving 6 bases between the germline ends. The CDR3 nucleotides read TGTGCCAGCAGTTTCAGCGACTACGAGCAGTACTTC. Translated: CASSFSDYEQYF. Full variable domain (remainder filled in from reference TRBV28 and TRBJ2-7): DVKVTQSSRYLVKRTGEKVFLECVQDMDHENMFWYRQDPGLGLRLIYFSYDVKMKEKGDIPEGYSVSREKKERFSLILESASTNQTSMYLCASSFSDYEQYFGPGTRLTVT.

This CDR3 reads CASSWATSQPYEQYF. CDR3 in DNA: TGTGCCAGCAGTTGGGCGACTAGTCAACCCTACGAGCAGTACTTC. The chain combines TRBV6-6 with TRBJ2-7; D is possibly TRBD2 (6 bases). The V gene's germline CDR1 is MNHNY and CDR2 SVGAGI (reference sequence). This CDR3 is built from 15 residues. Trimming took 4 bases from V and 2 from J, leaving 15 bases between them.

The rearrangement uses TRBV14 and TRBJ2-1; D is perhaps TRBD1 or TRBD2 (5 bases each). Germline V gene data show CDR1 as SGHDN and CDR2 as FVKESK. V lost 1 base to trimming and J lost 0 bases, with 10 bases between them. This CDR3 has 16 residues. The CDR3 spells CASSQVGGTSYNEQFF. CDR3 nucleotide sequence: TGTGCCAGCAGCCAAGTTGGTGGGACCTCCTACAATGAGCAGTTCTTC.

This chain connects TRBV19 to TRBJ1-5; D is ambiguous. The CDR3 covers 14 residues. Trimming shortened V by 6 bases and J by 4 bases, and 13 bases separated the two germline ends. Per germline, CDR1 LNHDA and CDR2 SQIVND (reference sequence). The CDR3 protein is CASSPLERNQPQHF. The CDR3 DNA follows: TGTGCCAGTAGCCCCCTTGAGCGAAATCAGCCCCAGCATTTT.

The V gene is TRBV6-1, the J gene TRBJ1-2, with D possibly matching TRBD1 (6 bases). The CDR3 is made up of 11 amino acids. V was pared by 8 bases and J by 7 bases, with 11 bases between. Germline CDR1 is MNHNS and CDR2 is SASEGT. CDR3 amino acids: CASLGAGGYTF. The DNA for the CDR3 is TGTGCCAGCTTGGGGGCCGGTGGCTACACCTTC.

The chain joins TRBV19 to TRBJ2-2; TRBD1 matches at 10 bases. This CDR3 region has 16 residues. With V trimmed by 7 bases and J by 3 bases, 8 bases remained unmatched. CDR1 is LNHDA, CDR2 SQIVND, per germline (reference sequence). DNA of the CDR3: TGTGCCAGTACGTATCTGGGACAGGGGTACACCGGGGAGCTGTTTTTT. Translation: CASTYLGQGYTGELFF.

The chain carries TRBV1 and TRBJ2-5; the listed D gene, TRBD2, was not tested against the DNA. TRBV1 is noted as a pseudogene. The CDR3 contains 15 residues. CDR3 bases: TGCACCAGCAGCCAAGATCCTGTAGAGCACGAGACCCAGTACTTC. Translating gives CTSSQDPVEHETQYF.

The chain has TRBV7-9 and TRBJ2-7; the match to TRBD1 covers 9 bases. There are 15 residues in the CDR3. In germline, CDR1 is SEHNR, CDR2 FQNEAQ (reference sequence). V shed 5 bases, J shed 2 bases, and the junction held 7 bases outside the gene matches. The CDR3 bases are TGTGCCAGCAGCGCCTCCGGGACAGGGACCTACGAGCAGTACTTC. Protein product: CASSASGTGTYEQYF.

J is TRBJ1-4 and V is TRBV7-6; D remains ambiguous. This CDR3 is 13 amino acids long. V was trimmed by 1 base and J by 8 bases, leaving 8 bases between them. Germline loops: CDR1 SGHVS, CDR2 FNYEAQ. In DNA, the CDR3 is TGTGCCAGCAGCTTAGTAGCTCAAGAAAAACTGTTTTTT. As protein: CASSLVAQEKLFF.

This chain connects TRBV28 to TRBJ1-2, with D hard to call. Looked up from germline, CDR1 is MDHEN and CDR2 is SYDVKM. V lost 2 bases and J lost 4, with 11 bases in between. The CDR3 has 14 residues. Here the CDR3 DNA reads TGTGCCAGCAGTTTAGGCGGACGGAGCTATGGCTACACCTTC. This codes for CASSLGGRSYGYTF.

The chain is built from TRBV19 and TRBJ2-3; maybe TRBD2 (6 bases). Per the germline V gene, CDR1 is LNHDA and CDR2 is SQIVND (reference sequence). V lost 7 bases and J 2 bases, leaving 16 bases between the germline ends. CDR3 length: 15 amino acids. The CDR3 spells CASMGGTTFTDTQYF. The DNA for the CDR3 is TGTGCCAGTATGGGGGGAACAACATTCACAGATACGCAGTATTTT.

The chain joins TRBV27 to TRBJ2-3, with no clear D. Germline lookup yields CDR1 MNHEY and CDR2 SMNVEV (reference sequence). The CDR3 spans 14 residues. V lost 3 bases, J lost 0 bases, and 7 bases lay in between. CDR3 sequence reads: CASSFLGSTDTQYF. The CDR3 DNA sequence: TGTGCCAGCAGTTTTCTGGGGAGCACAGATACGCAGTATTTT.

This chain joins TRBV7-9 and TRBJ1-4; no clear D. V lost 1 base and J lost 5, with 11 bases in between. Germline V lookup: CDR1 SEHNR, CDR2 FQNEAQ (reference sequence). This CDR3 comprises 15 residues. In nucleotides, the CDR3 is TGTGCCAGCAGCTTAGTTTCAGTGAGGAATGAAAAACTGTTTTTT. This gives the protein CASSLVSVRNEKLFF. Looking up the rest from reference TRBV7-9 and TRBJ1-4 gives the full variable domain: DTGVSQNPRHKITKRGQNVTFRCDPISEHNRLYWYRQTLGQGPEFLTYFQNEAQLEKSRLLSDRFSAERPKGSFSTLEIQRTEQGDSAMYLCASSLVSVRNEKLFFGSGTQLSVL.

The chain links TRBV6-1 to TRBJ2-7; no clear D gene. CDR1 is MNHNS, CDR2 SASEGT, per germline. The CDR3 length is 16 residues. V lost 1 base, J lost 3 bases, and 16 bases lay in between. The CDR3: CASSEGISASYYEQYF. The CDR3 DNA sequence: TGTGCCAGCAGTGAAGGGATAAGTGCCAGCTACTACGAGCAGTACTTC.